These 15 T cell receptor beta chains share one sample of origin, sequenced in a study of breast tumors, draining lymph nodes, adjacent tissues. The lymph nodes were axillary draining lymph nodes from breast cancer patients. MiXCR, run by TCRdb on the multiplex PCR reads, gives a single entry per CDR3 protein. The table lists 200,000 to 300,000 distinct CDR3 sequences, around 30% of them singletons. Sequences were obtained from axillary lymph node tissue. Every receptor here comes from a female donor with breast cancer. Some clones in this sample may be carry-over from other donors' samples.

This clonotype was seen once. A read error is likely, as this CDR3 ends without the conserved phenylalanine or tryptophan. Because the CDR3's place on the DNA is in doubt, the DNA is left out and the CDR3 is given as listed by TCRdb. The chain uses TRBV9 and TRBJ2-5; the D call of TRBD2 is as the table states it, not checked on the DNA. The CDR3 is 14 amino acids long, termini counted. CDR1 SGDLS and CDR2 YYNGEE come from the germline V gene. The CDR3 loop reads CASSVFGEGETQSL.

Notes on this clonotype: A much larger clone differs from this one at a single base, so this may be a read error. V gene TRBV12-3 or TRBV12-4 combines with J gene TRBJ2-1; D might be TRBD2 (6 bases). This CDR3 region has 15 residues. The CDR3 DNA follows: TGTGCCTGCAGTTTAGCGGCGGGATCCAATTATGAGCAGTTCTTC. Translation gives CACSLAAGSNYEQFF.

This clonotype was seen ten or more times. V usage is TRBV20-1 and J usage is TRBJ2-3; TRBD2 matches 7 bases. The length of the CDR3 is 15 residues. The V segment lost 0 bases and the J segment 2 bases; nucleotides outside the gene matches: 5. The germline gives CDR1 DFQATT, CDR2 SNEGSKA (reference sequence). The CDR3 is CSARDPSGYTDTQYF. CDR3 DNA: TGCAGTGCTAGAGATCCTAGCGGATACACAGATACGCAGTATTTT.

This clonotype was seen once. The V and J genes are TRBV6-4 and TRBJ1-1, with D unresolved. Trimming removed 5 bases at V and 4 bases at J, with 11 bases between. The germline gives CDR1 MRHNA, CDR2 SNTAGT. This CDR3 comprises 13 residues. CDR3 amino acids: CASSYLGVTEAFF. CDR3 coding DNA: TGTGCCAGCAGTTACCTCGGGGTCACTGAAGCTTTCTTT.

About this clonotype: A much larger clone differs by one base, so this may be a read error. This sequence joins TRBV7-3 and TRBJ2-2, with 7 nucleotides matching TRBD2. Germline assignment: CDR1 SGHTA and CDR2 FQGTGA. CDR3 size: 18 residues. The CDR3 spells CASSWRDYQRGITRELFF. CDR3 DNA sequence: TGTGCCAGCAGCTGGCGGGACTATCAGAGAGGGATCACCCGGGAGCTGTTTTTT.

This clonotype showed up many times. The chain uses TRBV20-1 and TRBJ2-7; D ambiguous. Germline values: CDR1 DFQATT, CDR2 SNEGSKA (reference sequence). Trimming pared 7 bases from V and 1 base from J, leaving 11 bases between. The CDR3 sequence is 12 residues long. The CDR3 sequence is CSVSRLSYEQYF. The CDR3 region has the DNA TGCAGTGTAAGCCGCCTGTCCTACGAGCAGTACTTC.

In regard to this clonotype: Mismatch with germline at one junction end may stem from a read error. The genes are TRBV20-1 and TRBJ1-4; D gene unclear. The CDR3 runs 13 residues. Looked up from germline, CDR1 is DFQATT and CDR2 is SNEGSKA (reference sequence). The CDR3 loop is CSASSRLDEKLSF. The CDR3 DNA reads as TGCAGTGCTAGTTCCAGGCTAGATGAAAAACTGTCTTTT.

This clonotype was observed many times. The chain uses TRBV29-1 and TRBJ2-7; 8 bases agree with TRBD2. The V gene's germline CDR1 is SQVTM and CDR2 ANQGSEA. Losses at the gene ends were 3 bases for V and 2 bases for J; bases not matched to a gene: 6. CDR3 length equals 14 residues. The CDR3: CSVDPAGVAYEQYF. CDR3 coding DNA: TGCAGCGTTGATCCAGCGGGAGTCGCCTACGAGCAGTACTTC.

This clonotype was picked up many times. The chain couples TRBV4-2 to TRBJ2-7; 7 positions agree with TRBD2. V shed 0 bases and J 4 bases; nucleotides not matched to a gene: 6. CDR3 length: 15 amino acids. Germline CDR1 is LGHNA and CDR2 is YNFKEQ. The CDR3 sequence: CASSQEGGGLYEQYF. As DNA, the CDR3 is TGTGCCAGCAGCCAAGAGGGGGGGGGTCTATACGAGCAGTACTTC.

About this clonotype itself: The junction departs from germline at one end; a sequencing error may be responsible. The CDR3 DNA is TGTGCCAGCAGTCTCGGGGAGGAGACCCGGTACTTC. This sequence encodes CASSLGEETRYF. The rearrangement links TRBV6-1 to TRBJ2-5, with TRBD2 as a possible D gene (6 bases). Germline V gives CDR1 MNHNS, CDR2 SASEGT. The CDR3 has 12 amino acids.

Turning to this clonotype: Being one base from a much bigger clone, this may be a read error. The chain links TRBV7-9 to TRBJ2-5, with 8 bases identical to TRBD1. The CDR3 totals 17 residues. The germline CDR1 and CDR2 sequences are SEHNR and FQNEAQ (reference sequence). The J segment lost 9 bases and the V segment lost 2 bases, leaving 17 bases of the junction unmatched. CDR3 sequence: CASSLSPDRVGAGPQYF. As DNA, the CDR3 is TGTGCCAGCAGCTTAAGTCCGGACAGGGTTGGGGCAGGGCCCCAGTACTTC.

Ten or more counts support this clonotype. The J gene is TRBJ2-5, the V gene TRBV5-8, with D tentatively TRBD1 or TRBD2 (5 bases each). There are 15 residues in the CDR3. Germline-derived CDR1 and CDR2 are SGHTS and YDEGEE. Trimming removed 5 bases at V and 2 bases at J, with 16 bases between. The CDR3 spells CASRTPGTEQETQYF. CDR3 sequence (DNA): TGTGCCAGCAGGACCCCCGGGACGGAACAAGAGACCCAGTACTTC.

This clonotype was recorded many times. This chain connects TRBV20-1 to TRBJ1-3, with D possibly being TRBD1 (5 bases). Between the trimmed V and J ends, which lost 0 bases and 4 bases, there was a span of 16 bases. The germline gives CDR1 DFQATT, CDR2 SNEGSKA (reference sequence). There are 16 residues in the CDR3. The CDR3 DNA reads TGCAGTGCTAGAGATTCGGGGAGGGGCATCGGAAACACCATATATTTT. It codes for CSARDSGRGIGNTIYF.

This clonotype was counted ten times or more. The DNA of the CDR3 is TGTGCCAGTAATCAGGGGCGCAATCAGCCCCAGCATTTT. Amino acid sequence: CASNQGRNQPQHF. This sequence joins TRBV19 and TRBJ1-5, with D perhaps TRBD1 (6 bases). Germline CDR1 LNHDA, CDR2 SQIVND (reference sequence). The CDR3 length is 13 residues. V lost 7 bases, J lost 2 bases, and 9 bases lay in between. Full variable domain (outside the CDR3, taken from reference TRBV19 and TRBJ1-5): DGGITQSPKYLFRKEGQNVTLSCEQNLNHDAMYWYRQDPGQGLRLIYYSQIVNDFQKGDIAEGYSVSREKKESFPLTVTSAQKNPTAFYLCASNQGRNQPQHFGDGTRLSIL.

This clonotype occurred many times. The V call is TRBV2, the J call TRBJ2-7, with a possible D match to TRBD1 (5 bases). The CDR3 covers 13 residues. The V end was cut by 2 bases, the J end by 5 bases, with 10 bases between. Looked up from germline, CDR1 is SNHLY and CDR2 is FYNNEI. The DNA for the CDR3 is TGTGCCAGCAGTGAACAGGGTCTCAACGAGCAGTACTTC. It encodes CASSEQGLNEQYF.